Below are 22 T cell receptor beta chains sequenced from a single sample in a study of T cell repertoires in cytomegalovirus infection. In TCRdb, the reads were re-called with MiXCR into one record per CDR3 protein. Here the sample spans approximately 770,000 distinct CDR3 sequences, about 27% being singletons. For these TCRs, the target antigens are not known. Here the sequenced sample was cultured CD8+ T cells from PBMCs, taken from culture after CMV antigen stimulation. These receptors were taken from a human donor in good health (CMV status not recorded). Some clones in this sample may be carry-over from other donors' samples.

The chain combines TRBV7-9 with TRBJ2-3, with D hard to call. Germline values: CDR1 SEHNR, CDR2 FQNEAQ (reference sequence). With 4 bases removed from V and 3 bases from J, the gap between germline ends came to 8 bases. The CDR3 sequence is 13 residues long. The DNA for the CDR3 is TGTGCCAGCAGCTCAATTTTTACAGATACGCAGTATTTT. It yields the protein CASSSIFTDTQYF.

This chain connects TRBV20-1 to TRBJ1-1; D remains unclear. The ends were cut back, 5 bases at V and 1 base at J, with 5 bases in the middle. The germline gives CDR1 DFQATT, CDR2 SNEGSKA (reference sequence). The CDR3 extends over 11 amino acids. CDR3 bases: TGCAGTGCTTCGACGAACACTGAAGCTTTCTTT. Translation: CSASTNTEAFF.

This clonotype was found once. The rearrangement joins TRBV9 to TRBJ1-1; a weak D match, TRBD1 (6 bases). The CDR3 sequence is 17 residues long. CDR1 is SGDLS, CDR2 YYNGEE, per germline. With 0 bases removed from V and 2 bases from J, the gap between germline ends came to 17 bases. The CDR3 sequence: CASSVVPRDTINTEAFF. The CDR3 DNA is TGTGCCAGCAGCGTAGTGCCCCGGGACACCATTAACACTGAAGCTTTCTTT.

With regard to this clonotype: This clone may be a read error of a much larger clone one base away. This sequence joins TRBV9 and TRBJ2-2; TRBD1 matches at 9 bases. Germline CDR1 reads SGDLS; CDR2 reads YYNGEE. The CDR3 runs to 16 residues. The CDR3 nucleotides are TGTGCCAGCACAATGGGACAGGGCGCGAACACCGGGGAGATGTTTTTT. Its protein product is CASTMGQGANTGEMFF.

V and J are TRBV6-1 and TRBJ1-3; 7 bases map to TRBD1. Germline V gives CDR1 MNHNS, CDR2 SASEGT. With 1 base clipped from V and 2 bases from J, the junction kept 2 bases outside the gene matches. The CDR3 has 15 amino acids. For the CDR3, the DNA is TGTGCCAGCAGTGAAGGCAGGGGGGCTGGAAACACCATATATTTT. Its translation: CASSEGRGAGNTIYF.

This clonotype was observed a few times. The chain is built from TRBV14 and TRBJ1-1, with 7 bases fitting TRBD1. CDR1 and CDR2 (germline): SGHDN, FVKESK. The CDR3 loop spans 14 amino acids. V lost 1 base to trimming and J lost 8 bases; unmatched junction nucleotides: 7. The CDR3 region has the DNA TGTGCCAGCAGCCAAGCTTCTAAGGGGGCAGAAGCTTTCTTT. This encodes CASSQASKGAEAFF.

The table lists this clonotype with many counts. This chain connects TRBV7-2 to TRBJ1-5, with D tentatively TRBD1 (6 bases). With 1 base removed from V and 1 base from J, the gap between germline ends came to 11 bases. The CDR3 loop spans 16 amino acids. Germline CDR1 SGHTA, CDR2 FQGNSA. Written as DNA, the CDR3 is TGTGCCAGCAGCTTAGGGGGGCCTCTGAGCAATCAGCCCCAGCATTTT. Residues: CASSLGGPLSNQPQHF.

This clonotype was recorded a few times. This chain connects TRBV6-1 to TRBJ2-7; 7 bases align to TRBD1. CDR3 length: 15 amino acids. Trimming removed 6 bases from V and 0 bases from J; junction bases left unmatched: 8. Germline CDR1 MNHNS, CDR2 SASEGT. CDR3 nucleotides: TGTGCCAGCAGGAAACAGGGGCGAAGCTCCTACGAGCAGTACGTC. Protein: CASRKQGRSSYEQYV.

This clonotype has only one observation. Here the CDR3 DNA reads TGCAGCGTTGGACTAGCGGGGTACTACAATGAGCAGTTCTTC. Encoded protein: CSVGLAGYYNEQFF. The chain joins TRBV29-1 to TRBJ2-1, with 11 bases identical to TRBD2. CDR3 size: 14 residues. The V segment lost 4 bases and the J segment 3 bases; nucleotides outside the gene matches: 2. The germline V gene has CDR1 SQVTM and CDR2 ANQGSEA.

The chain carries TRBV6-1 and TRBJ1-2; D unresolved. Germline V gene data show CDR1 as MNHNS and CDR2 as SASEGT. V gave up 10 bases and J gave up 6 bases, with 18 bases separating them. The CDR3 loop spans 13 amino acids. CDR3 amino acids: CANSRLPWDGYTF. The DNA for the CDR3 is TGTGCCAATTCCCGACTCCCTTGGGATGGCTACACCTTC.

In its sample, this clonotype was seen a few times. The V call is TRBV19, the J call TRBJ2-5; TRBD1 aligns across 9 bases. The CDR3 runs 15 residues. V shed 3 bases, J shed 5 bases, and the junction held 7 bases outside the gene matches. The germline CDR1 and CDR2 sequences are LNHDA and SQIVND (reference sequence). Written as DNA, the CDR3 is TGTGCCAGTAGTATCCCACAGGGGGCGAAGGAGACCCAGTACTTC. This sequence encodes CASSIPQGAKETQYF.

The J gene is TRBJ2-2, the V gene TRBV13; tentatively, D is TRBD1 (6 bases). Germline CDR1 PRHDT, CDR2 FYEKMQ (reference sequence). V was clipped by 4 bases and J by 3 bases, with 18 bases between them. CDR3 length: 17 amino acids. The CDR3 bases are TGTGCCAGCAGCTCCACAGGGAACCAGCGAGACACCGGGGAGCTGTTTTTT. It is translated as CASSSTGNQRDTGELFF.

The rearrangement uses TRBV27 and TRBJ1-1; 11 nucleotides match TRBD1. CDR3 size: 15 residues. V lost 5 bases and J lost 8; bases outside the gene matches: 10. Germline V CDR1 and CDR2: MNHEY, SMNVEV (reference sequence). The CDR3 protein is CASSLAGTGGMEAFF. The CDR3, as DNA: TGTGCCAGCAGTCTGGCCGGGACAGGGGGTATGGAAGCTTTCTTT.

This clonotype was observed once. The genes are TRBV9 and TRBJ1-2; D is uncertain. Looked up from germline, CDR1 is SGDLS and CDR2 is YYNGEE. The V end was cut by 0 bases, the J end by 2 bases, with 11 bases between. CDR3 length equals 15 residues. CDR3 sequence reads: CASSVDASENYGYTF. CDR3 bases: TGTGCCAGCAGCGTAGACGCCAGCGAGAACTATGGCTACACCTTC.

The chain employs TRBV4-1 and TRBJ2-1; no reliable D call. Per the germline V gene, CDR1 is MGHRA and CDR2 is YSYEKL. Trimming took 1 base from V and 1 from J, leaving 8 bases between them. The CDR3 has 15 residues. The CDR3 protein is CASSQVLLSYNEQFF. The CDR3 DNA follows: TGCGCCAGCAGCCAAGTACTTCTTTCCTACAATGAGCAGTTCTTC.

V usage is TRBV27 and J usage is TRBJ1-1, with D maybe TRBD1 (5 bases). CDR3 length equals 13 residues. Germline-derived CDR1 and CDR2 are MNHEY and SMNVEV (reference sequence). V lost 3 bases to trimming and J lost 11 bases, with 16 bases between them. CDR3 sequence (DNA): TGTGCCAGCAGTTTGGGGCGGGGGAGGTACGCTTTCTTT. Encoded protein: CASSLGRGRYAFF.

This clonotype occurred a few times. The CDR3 DNA sequence: TGTGCCAGCAGTTCTCTAGCCTGGGGGTCGGGAGCTTCTTACTACCCTCCATACGAGCAGTACGTC. Translation gives CASSSLAWGSGASYYPPYEQYV. The chain employs TRBV28 and TRBJ2-7, with TRBD2 as a possible D gene (6 bases). The V end was cut by 4 bases, the J end by 4 bases, with 38 bases between. The CDR3 contains 22 residues. Germline-derived CDR1 and CDR2 are MDHEN and SYDVKM.

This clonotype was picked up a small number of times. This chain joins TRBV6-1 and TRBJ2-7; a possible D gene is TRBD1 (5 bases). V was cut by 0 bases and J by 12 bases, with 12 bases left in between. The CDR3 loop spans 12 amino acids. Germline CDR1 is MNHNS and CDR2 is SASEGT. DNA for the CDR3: TGTGCCAGCAGTGAAGCTTCGACAGAGTGGTACGTC. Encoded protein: CASSEASTEWYV.

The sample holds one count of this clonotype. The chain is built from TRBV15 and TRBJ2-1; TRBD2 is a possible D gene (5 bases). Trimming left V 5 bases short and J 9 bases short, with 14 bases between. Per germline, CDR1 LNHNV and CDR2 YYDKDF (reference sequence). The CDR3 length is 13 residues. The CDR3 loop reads CATSESLDREQFF. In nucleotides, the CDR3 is TGTGCCACCAGCGAGTCACTAGACCGTGAGCAGTTCTTC.

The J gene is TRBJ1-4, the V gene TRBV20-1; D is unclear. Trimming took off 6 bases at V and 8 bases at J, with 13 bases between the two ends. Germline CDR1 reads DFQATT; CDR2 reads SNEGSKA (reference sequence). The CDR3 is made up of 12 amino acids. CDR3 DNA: TGCAGTGCGTCTTACGGGGTCGAAAAACTGTTTTTT. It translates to CSASYGVEKLFF.

The CDR3 is CASRLTGMNSPLHF. The CDR3 DNA is TGTGCCAGCAGATTGACAGGGATGAATTCACCCCTCCACTTT. J is TRBJ1-6 and V is TRBV6-5; 7 nucleotides agree with TRBD1. The CDR3 has 14 residues. The V gene's germline CDR1 is MNHEY and CDR2 SVGAGI. The ends lost 6 bases at V and 7 bases at J; junction bases unmatched: 6.

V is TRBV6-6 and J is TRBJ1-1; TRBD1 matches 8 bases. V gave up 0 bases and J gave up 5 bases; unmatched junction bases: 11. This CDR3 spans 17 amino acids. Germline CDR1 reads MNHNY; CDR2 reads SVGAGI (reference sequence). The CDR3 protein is CASSYSIYKTGETEAFF. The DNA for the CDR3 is TGTGCCAGCAGTTACTCGATTTATAAGACAGGGGAAACTGAAGCTTTCTTT.